Shown below are 5 T cell receptor beta chains from a single sample sequenced in a study of neoadjuvant anti-PD-1 for oral cavity cancer. The protocol was immunoSEQ multiplex PCR, while the TCRdb copy is restricted to in-frame clones and leaves out a portion. The repertoire consists of 13,000 to 15,000 clones, with roughly 70% occurring once and the leading ten covering approximately 3.4%. As to time point: after neoadjuvant nivolumab, at surgical resection. Sequencing was performed on PBMCs, taken after nivolumab (anti-PD-1) treatment. All receptors derive from a person aged 40-85 years with oral cavity squamous cell carcinoma.

The V and J genes are TRBV9 and TRBJ1-5; the D gene is possibly TRBD1 (6 bases). The CDR3 runs to 15 residues. The germline V gene encodes CDR1 SGDLS and CDR2 YYNGEE. V was cut by 6 bases and J by 1 base, with 14 bases left in between. CDR3: CASNQGGGSNQPQHF. For the CDR3, the DNA is TGTGCCAGCAATCAGGGAGGGGGAAGCAATCAGCCCCAGCATTTT.

The sample holds a few counts of this clone. The chain employs TRBV2 and TRBJ1-5, with D uncertain. CDR1 is SNHLY, CDR2 FYNNEI, per germline. Deletions cut 5 bases from V and 0 bases from J, with 11 bases between. This CDR3 contains 15 residues. For the CDR3, the DNA is TGTGCCAGCAGTCTAGACCGGGATAGCAATCAGCCCCAGCATTTT. It codes for CASSLDRDSNQPQHF.

V gene TRBV27 combines with J gene TRBJ2-5; 7 bases are a match to TRBD2. The CDR3 runs 16 residues. Trimming removed 6 bases from V and 4 bases from J; junction bases left unmatched: 14. Germline loops: CDR1 MNHEY, CDR2 SMNVEV (reference sequence). CDR3 loop: CASRTTGTTPGETQYF. The CDR3 coding sequence is TGTGCCAGCAGGACAACCGGGACTACCCCGGGAGAGACCCAGTACTTC.

This clone appeared a few times. The genes are TRBV27 and TRBJ2-3, with D perhaps assigned TRBD1 or TRBD2 (5 bases each). V lost 5 bases and J lost 3, with 24 bases in between. Germline assignment: CDR1 MNHEY and CDR2 SMNVEV (reference sequence). This CDR3 contains 18 residues. The CDR3 here is CASSRTAYGTEATDTQYF. In DNA form, the CDR3 reads TGTGCCAGCAGTCGAACCGCCTATGGGACGGAAGCTACAGATACGCAGTATTTT.

The rearrangement links TRBV9 to TRBJ2-1, with 8 bases identical to TRBD2. J gave up 2 bases and V 0 bases, and 10 bases lay outside the gene matches. Germline loops: CDR1 SGDLS, CDR2 YYNGEE. This CDR3 is built from 18 residues. CDR3 coding DNA: TGTGCCAGCAGCGTAGCCAACGGGAGGGCCCTCCCCTACAATGAGCAGTTCTTC. It codes for CASSVANGRALPYNEQFF.